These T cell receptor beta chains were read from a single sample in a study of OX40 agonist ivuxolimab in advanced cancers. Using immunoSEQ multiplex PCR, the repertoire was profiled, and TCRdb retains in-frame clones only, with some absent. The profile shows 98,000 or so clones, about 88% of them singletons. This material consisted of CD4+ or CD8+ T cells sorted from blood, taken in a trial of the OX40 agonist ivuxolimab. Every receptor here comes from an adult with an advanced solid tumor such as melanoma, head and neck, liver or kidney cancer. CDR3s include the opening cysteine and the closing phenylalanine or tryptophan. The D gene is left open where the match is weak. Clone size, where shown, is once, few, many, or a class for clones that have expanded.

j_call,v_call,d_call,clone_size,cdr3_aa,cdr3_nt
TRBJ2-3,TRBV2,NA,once,CASRDTDTQYF,TGTGCCAGCAGGGACACAGATACGCAGTATTTT
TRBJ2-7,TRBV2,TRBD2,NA,CASSVPGTSCF,TGTGCCAGCAGCGTCCCCGGGACTAGTTGCTTC
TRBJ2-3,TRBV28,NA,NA,CASVSGSTDTQYF,TGTGCCAGCGTAAGCGGCAGCACAGATACGCAGTATTTT
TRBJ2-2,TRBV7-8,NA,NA,CASTKRGGTGELFF,TGTGCCAGCACCAAAAGGGGGGGGACCGGGGAGCTGTTTTTT
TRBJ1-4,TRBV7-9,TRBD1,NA,CASSPRGQGGEKLFF,TGTGCCAGCAGCCCAAGGGGACAGGGGGGTGAAAAACTGTTTTTT
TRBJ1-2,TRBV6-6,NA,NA,CASSYSIGPTGGYTF,TGTGCCAGCAGTTACTCCATAGGTCCCACGGGGGGCTACACCTTC
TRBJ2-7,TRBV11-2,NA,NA,CASSLDTMYEQYF,TGTGCCAGCAGCTTAGATACTATGTACGAGCAGTACTTC
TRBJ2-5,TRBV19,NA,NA,CATKGREETQYF,TGTGCCACCAAGGGGCGGGAAGAGACCCAGTACTTC
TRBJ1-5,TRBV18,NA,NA,CASSPFGLRTGQPQHF,TGTGCCAGCTCACCATTTGGACTTAGAACGGGACAGCCCCAGCATTTT
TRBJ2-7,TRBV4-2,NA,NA,CASSQYPGEQYF,TGTGCCAGCAGCCAGTACCCTGGGGAGCAGTACTTC
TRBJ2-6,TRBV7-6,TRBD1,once,CASSPPGQFSGANVLTF,TGTGCCAGCAGCCCGCCGGGACAGTTCTCTGGGGCCAACGTCCTGACTTTC
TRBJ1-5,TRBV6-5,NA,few,CASSLVGLNQPQHF,TGTGCCAGCAGCCTGGTAGGGCTAAATCAGCCCCAGCATTTT
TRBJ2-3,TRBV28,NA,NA,CASSNGQTDTQYF,TGTGCCAGCAGTAACGGACAGACAGATACGCAGTATTTT
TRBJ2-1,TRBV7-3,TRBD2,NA,CASSPTSGRYNEQFF,TGTGCCAGCAGCCCTACTAGCGGGAGGTACAATGAGCAGTTCTTC
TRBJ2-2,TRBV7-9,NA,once,CASSLAGRDTGELFF,TGTGCCAGCAGCTTAGCAGGCAGAGACACCGGGGAGCTGTTTTTT
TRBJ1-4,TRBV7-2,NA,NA,CASSPDSVGSEKLFF,TGTGCCAGCAGCCCCGACAGTGTCGGGAGTGAAAAACTGTTTTTT
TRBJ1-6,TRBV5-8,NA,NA,CASSLAVESSSYNSPLHF,TGTGCCAGCAGCTTGGCCGTGGAATCGAGCTCCTATAATTCACCCCTCCACTTT
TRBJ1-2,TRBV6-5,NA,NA,CASSYVGTDPSYGYTF,TGTGCCAGCAGTTACGTCGGGACCGATCCCTCCTATGGCTACACCTTC
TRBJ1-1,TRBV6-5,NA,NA,CASSREQGYDTEAFF,TGTGCCAGCAGTCGCGAGCAGGGTTATGACACTGAAGCTTTCTTT
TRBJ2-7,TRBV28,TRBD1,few,CASSPGQTYEQYF,TGTGCCAGCAGCCCGGGACAGACCTACGAGCAGTACTTC
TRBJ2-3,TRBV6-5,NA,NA,CASSPGVGTDTQYF,TGTGCCAGCAGTCCCGGGGTGGGCACAGATACGCAGTATTTT
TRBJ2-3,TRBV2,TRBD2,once,CASSTGRGGDTQYF,TGTGCCAGCAGTACCGGGAGGGGGGGAGATACGCAGTATTTT
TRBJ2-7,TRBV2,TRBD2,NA,CASGGWASGNEQYF,TGTGCCTCGGGGGGCTGGGCTAGCGGGAATGAGCAGTACTTC
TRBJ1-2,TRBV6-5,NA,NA,CASSSLRGPKGGYTF,TGTGCCAGCAGTTCCCTCAGGGGACCCAAGGGTGGCTACACCTTC
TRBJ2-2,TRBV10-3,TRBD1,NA,CAIRGDRGDGELFF,TGTGCCATCAGAGGGGACAGGGGAGACGGGGAGCTGTTTTTT
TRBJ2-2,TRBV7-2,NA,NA,CASSLSSQGERGELFF,TGTGCCAGCAGCTTAAGTAGTCAGGGCGAGAGAGGGGAGCTGTTTTTT